The 14 T cell receptor beta chains given below trace back to one sample, sequenced in a study of regulatory T cells in long-lasting Graves disease. As for time point: persistent/refractory GD, antithyroid drugs over 5 years with positive TRAb. PBMC RNA was the source of the TCR library. Libraries of TCR beta came from iRepertoire HTBI primers plus Arm-PCR of CDR3 regions. TCRdb used MiXCR to reprocess the multiplex PCR reads, holding one entry per CDR3 protein. The sample has 350,000 to 500,000 distinct CDR3 sequences; roughly a fifth are singletons. Source: peripheral blood mononuclear cells (PBMCs), taken when the disease was refractory, from a patient treated with antithyroid drugs. These receptors came from a female donor with Graves disease.

This clonotype was seen repeatedly, ten times or more. The chain carries TRBV5-1 and TRBJ1-1; D is perhaps TRBD1 (6 bases). Between the trimmed V and J ends, which lost 7 bases and 7 bases, there was a span of 26 bases. The CDR3 has 16 amino acids. Germline V gene sequence: CDR1 SGHRS, CDR2 YFSETQ. This CDR3 reads CASGGAGLLGLVEAFF. Written as DNA, the CDR3 is TGCGCCAGCGGGGGCGCGGGGCTACTAGGATTGGTTGAAGCTTTCTTT.

This clonotype was observed at least ten times. This chain joins TRBV11-2 and TRBJ2-5; 12 bases fit TRBD2. Germline trimming cut 1 base from V and 5 bases from J; bases unmatched to any gene: 5. Germline V gene data show CDR1 as SGHAT and CDR2 as FQNNGV. The CDR3 has 16 residues. The CDR3 region has the DNA TGTGCCAGCAGCTTAGCTAGCGGGAGGGCCGGGGAGACCCAGTACTTC. This gives the protein CASSLASGRAGETQYF.

The chain links TRBV6-2 or TRBV6-3 to TRBJ1-5; a possible D gene is TRBD1 (6 bases). Trimming removed 0 bases at V and 0 bases at J, with 21 bases between. The CDR3 runs to 20 residues. From germline, CDR1 is MNHEY and CDR2 SVGEGT. CDR3 protein: CASSYSPHETGGYSNQPQHF. Written as DNA, the CDR3 is TGTGCCAGCAGTTACTCCCCACATGAGACAGGAGGATATAGCAATCAGCCCCAGCATTTT.

This clonotype occurred many times. The chain employs TRBV7-3 and TRBJ2-7, with 8 bases lining up with TRBD1. V trimming: 6 bases; J trimming: 0 bases; junction bases outside the gene matches: 7. This CDR3 spans 15 amino acids. Germline CDR1 and CDR2: SGHTA and FQGTGA. The CDR3 DNA reads as TGTGCCAGCAGTTTATTGACAGGGGTCTCCTACGAGCAGTACTTC. This encodes CASSLLTGVSYEQYF.

About this clonotype itself: This may be a read error, as it is one base from a much larger clone. The chain recombines TRBV6-1 with TRBJ1-2; D call uncertain. The CDR3 covers 13 residues. Germline V lookup: CDR1 MNHNS, CDR2 SASEGT. The CDR3 here is CASSEALPSGYAF. In DNA, the CDR3 is TGTGCCAGCAGTGAAGCGTTACCTTCGGGCTACGCCTTC.

The chain carries TRBV5-1 and TRBJ2-1, with 7 bases that match TRBD1. This CDR3 comprises 16 residues. The V and J ends lost 4 bases and 2 bases, in that order; junction bases with no gene match: 9. Germline values: CDR1 SGHRS, CDR2 YFSETQ. DNA for the CDR3: TGCGCCAGCAGCCCCCGACAGGGCTCGCCCTACAATGAGCAGTTCTTC. Amino acids: CASSPRQGSPYNEQFF.

This chain uses TRBV29-1 with TRBJ1-1, with D possibly matching TRBD1 (5 bases). V dropped 7 bases and J dropped 4 bases, with 13 bases sitting between them. Looked up from germline, CDR1 is SQVTM and CDR2 is ANQGSEA. This CDR3 spans 12 amino acids. The CDR3 is CSGLRGGTEAFF. CDR3 bases: TGCAGCGGGCTGAGGGGAGGCACTGAAGCTTTCTTT.

This clonotype came up many times. The V gene is TRBV10-3, the J gene TRBJ1-5, with TRBD1 as a possible D gene (5 bases). V shed 3 bases and J shed 7 bases, with 16 bases lying between them. The germline V gene encodes CDR1 ENHRY and CDR2 SYGVKD. The CDR3 totals 15 residues. In nucleotides, the CDR3 is TGTGCCATCAGTGACGGGCAGGGAAGCGTGCAGCCCCAGCATTTT. Translated: CAISDGQGSVQPQHF.

This clonotype has at least ten counts. The chain joins TRBV2 to TRBJ2-7; either TRBD1 or TRBD2 may supply D (6 bases each). Trimming removed 8 bases from V and 6 bases from J, with 17 bases in between. This CDR3 contains 13 residues. CDR1 is SNHLY and CDR2 is FYNNEI in the germline V gene. CDR3 DNA sequence: TGTGCCAGCCGTAGGGGGAGCGGGTCCGAGCAGTACTTC. Residues: CASRRGSGSEQYF.

As regards this clonotype: It may be a read error: a sequence one base away is much more abundant. J is TRBJ1-2 and V is TRBV27, with TRBD1 matching 8 bases. Germline CDR1 reads MNHEY; CDR2 reads SMNVEV (reference sequence). The ends lost 11 bases at V and 12 bases at J; junction bases unmatched: 14. The CDR3 is 12 amino acids. DNA of the CDR3: TGTGCCGTGCAGGGGGCAGATTACGGCCACACCTTC. This codes for CAVQGADYGHTF.

The V call is TRBV5-1, the J call TRBJ2-1; TRBD2 aligns across 15 bases. Trimming cost V 3 bases and J 0 bases; bases outside gene matches: 7. The CDR3 length is 19 residues. CDR1 is SGHRS and CDR2 is YFSETQ in the germline V gene. DNA for the CDR3: TGCGCCAGCAGCTCTGGGACTAGCGGGAGGAAGAGCTCCTACAATGAGCAGTTCTTC. This encodes CASSSGTSGRKSSYNEQFF.

This clonotype appeared a few times. The chain is built from TRBV7-9 and TRBJ1-1, with D hard to call. Germline V gene sequence: CDR1 SEHNR, CDR2 FQNEAQ (reference sequence). V gave up 6 bases and J gave up 0 bases, with 8 bases separating them. CDR3 length: 13 residues. CDR3 loop: CASREMMNTEAFF. CDR3 coding DNA: TGTGCCAGCAGGGAGATGATGAACACTGAAGCTTTCTTT.

The rearrangement links TRBV28 to TRBJ2-7, with TRBD1 as a possible D gene (6 bases). Trimming removed 3 bases from V and 3 bases from J, with 9 bases in between. Germline V CDR1 and CDR2: MDHEN, SYDVKM. The CDR3 covers 13 residues. CDR3 nucleotide sequence: TGTGCCAGCAGTTTCACAGGGTACTACGAGCAGTACTTC. This encodes CASSFTGYYEQYF. Supplemented by reference TRBV28 and TRBJ2-7, the full variable domain reads DVKVTQSSRYLVKRTGEKVFLECVQDMDHENMFWYRQDPGLGLRLIYFSYDVKMKEKGDIPEGYSVSREKKERFSLILESASTNQTSMYLCASSFTGYYEQYFGPGTRLTVT.

This clonotype was detected only a few times. The V call is TRBV25-1, the J call TRBJ2-2; no clear D. The CDR3 spans 14 residues. Trimming stripped 1 base from V and 5 bases from J, with 8 bases between. CDR1 is MGHDK and CDR2 is SYGVNS in the germline V gene. CDR3 protein: CASSEFRGTGELFF. Written as DNA, the CDR3 is TGTGCCAGCAGTGAATTCAGAGGAACCGGGGAGCTGTTTTTT. Based on the CDR3 plus reference TRBV25-1 and TRBJ2-2, the full variable domain is EADIYQTPRYLVIGTGKKITLECSQTMGHDKMYWYQQDPGMELHLIHYSYGVNSTEKGDLSSESTVSRIRTEHFPLTLESARPSHTSQYLCASSEFRGTGELFFGEGSRLTVL.